This TCR beta chain stems from a study of T cells in Graves' hyperthyroidism and ophthalmopathy. The CDR3 extends over 17 amino acids. Germline assignment: CDR1 SSHAT and CDR2 FNYEAQ (reference sequence). This clonotype was detected only once. Its specificity is unknown. Compared with germline, one end of the junction differs, possibly owing to a read error. Findings of the study overall: Most clonotypes expanded in the thyroid (above 0.001) were also present in blood.

Amplified TCR beta CDR3 regions derived from RNA transcripts. With the HTBI primer set, the TCR CDR3 went through a first round of RT-PCR. TCRdb ran MiXCR on the multiplex PCR reads and lists one entry per CDR3 protein. Among approximately 700,000 distinct CDR3 sequences, less than 45% were seen once, and the ten largest hold approximately 7.2%. The chain combines TRBV7-7 with TRBJ2-2; TRBD1 agrees at 12 bases. The sequence came from an adult man with Graves' disease, either hyperthyroidism or ophthalmopathy (not recorded which). Sample: peripheral blood or thyroid tissue (not recorded which). The CDR3 region has the DNA TGTGCTAGCAGCATCGGGACAGGGGGCTTAGGGACCGGGGAGCTGTTTTTC. It specifies CASSIGTGGLGTGELFF.